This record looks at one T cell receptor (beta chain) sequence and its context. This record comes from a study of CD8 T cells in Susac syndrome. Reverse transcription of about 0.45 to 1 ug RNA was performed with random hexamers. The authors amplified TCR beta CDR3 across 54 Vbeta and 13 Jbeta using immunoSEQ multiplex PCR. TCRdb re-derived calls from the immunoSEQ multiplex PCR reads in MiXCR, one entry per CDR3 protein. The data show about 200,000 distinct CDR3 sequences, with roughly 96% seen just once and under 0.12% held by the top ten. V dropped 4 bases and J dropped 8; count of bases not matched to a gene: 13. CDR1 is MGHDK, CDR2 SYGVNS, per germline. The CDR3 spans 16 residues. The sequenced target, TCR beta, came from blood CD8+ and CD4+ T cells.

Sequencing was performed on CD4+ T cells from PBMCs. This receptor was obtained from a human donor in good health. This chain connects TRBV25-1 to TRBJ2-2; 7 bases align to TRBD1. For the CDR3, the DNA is TGTGCCAGCAGTGGATACCAGGGACAGCCGAGAGGGGAGCTGTTTTTT. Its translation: CASSGYQGQPRGELFF.